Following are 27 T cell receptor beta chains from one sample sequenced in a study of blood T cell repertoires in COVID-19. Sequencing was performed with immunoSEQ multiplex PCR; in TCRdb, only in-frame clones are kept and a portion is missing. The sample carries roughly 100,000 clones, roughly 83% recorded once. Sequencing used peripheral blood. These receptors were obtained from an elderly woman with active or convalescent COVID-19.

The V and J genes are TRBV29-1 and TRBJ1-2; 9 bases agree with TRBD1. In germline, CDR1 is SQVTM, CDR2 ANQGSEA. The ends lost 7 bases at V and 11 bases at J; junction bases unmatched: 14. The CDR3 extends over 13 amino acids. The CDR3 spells CSGGLQGQGPYTF. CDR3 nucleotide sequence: TGCAGCGGAGGCCTTCAGGGACAGGGCCCGTACACCTTC.

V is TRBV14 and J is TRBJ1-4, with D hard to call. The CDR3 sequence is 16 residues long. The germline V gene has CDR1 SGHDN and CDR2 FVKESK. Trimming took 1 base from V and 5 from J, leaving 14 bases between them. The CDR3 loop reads CASSQGVRRGNEKLFF. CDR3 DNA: TGTGCCAGCAGCCAAGGAGTCAGGCGGGGAAATGAAAAACTGTTTTTT.

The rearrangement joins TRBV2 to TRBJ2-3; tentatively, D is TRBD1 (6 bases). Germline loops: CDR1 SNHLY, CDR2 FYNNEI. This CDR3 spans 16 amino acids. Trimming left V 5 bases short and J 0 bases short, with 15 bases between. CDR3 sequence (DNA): TGTGCCAGCAGTTTTGGACAGCCGCCTAGCACAGATACGCAGTATTTT. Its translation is CASSFGQPPSTDTQYF. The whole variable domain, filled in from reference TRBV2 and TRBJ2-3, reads EPEVTQTPSHQVTQMGQEVILRCVPISNHLYFYWYRQILGQKVEFLVSFYNNEISEKSEIFDDQFSVERPDGSNFTLKIRSTKLEDSAMYFCASSFGQPPSTDTQYFGPGTRLTVL.

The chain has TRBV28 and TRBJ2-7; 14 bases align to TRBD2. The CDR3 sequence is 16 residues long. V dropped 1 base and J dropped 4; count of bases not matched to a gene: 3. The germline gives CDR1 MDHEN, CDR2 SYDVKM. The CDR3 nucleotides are TGTGCCAGCAGTTTATACGGACTAGCGGGAGGTTACGAGCAGTACTTC. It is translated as CASSLYGLAGGYEQYF.

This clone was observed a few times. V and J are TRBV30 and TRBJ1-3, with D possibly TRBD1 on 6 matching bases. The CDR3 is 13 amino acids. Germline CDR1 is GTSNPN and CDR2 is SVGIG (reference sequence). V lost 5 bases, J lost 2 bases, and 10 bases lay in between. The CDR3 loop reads CAWSTGTGNTIYF. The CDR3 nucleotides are TGTGCCTGGTCCACAGGGACTGGAAACACCATATATTTT.

For the CDR3, the DNA is TGTGCCAGTAGCCAGAGGGGAGGAGAGACCCAGTACTTC. It yields the protein CASSQRGGETQYF. The rearrangement uses TRBV19 and TRBJ2-5; D perhaps matches TRBD2 (6 bases). The V gene lost 6 bases and the J gene lost 4 bases, with 12 bases spanning the gap. Germline V CDR1 and CDR2: LNHDA, SQIVND (reference sequence). This CDR3 is built from 13 residues.

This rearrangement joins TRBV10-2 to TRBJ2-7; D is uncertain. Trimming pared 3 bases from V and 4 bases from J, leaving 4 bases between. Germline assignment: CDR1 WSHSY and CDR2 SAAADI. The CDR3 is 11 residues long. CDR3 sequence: CASSDQYEQYF. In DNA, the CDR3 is TGCGCCAGCAGTGACCAATACGAGCAGTACTTC.

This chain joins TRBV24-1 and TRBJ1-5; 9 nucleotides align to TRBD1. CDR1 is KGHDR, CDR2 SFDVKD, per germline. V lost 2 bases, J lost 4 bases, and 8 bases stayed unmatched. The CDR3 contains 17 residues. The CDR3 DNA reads TGTGCCACCAGTGATTCTAAAGGGACAGGGTTGAATCAGCCCCAGCATTTT. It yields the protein CATSDSKGTGLNQPQHF.

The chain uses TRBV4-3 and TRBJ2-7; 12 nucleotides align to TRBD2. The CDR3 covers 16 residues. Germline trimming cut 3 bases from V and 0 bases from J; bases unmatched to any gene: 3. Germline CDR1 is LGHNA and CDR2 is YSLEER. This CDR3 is CASSHATSGSSYEQYF. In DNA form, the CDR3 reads TGCGCCAGCAGCCATGCGACTAGCGGGAGCTCCTACGAGCAGTACTTC.

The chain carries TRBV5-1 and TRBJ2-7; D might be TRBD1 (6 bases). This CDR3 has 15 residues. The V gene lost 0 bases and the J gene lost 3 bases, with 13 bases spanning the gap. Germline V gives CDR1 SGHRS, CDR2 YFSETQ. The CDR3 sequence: CASSLVLRTDYEQYF. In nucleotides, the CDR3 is TGCGCCAGCAGCTTGGTCCTTAGGACAGACTACGAGCAGTACTTC.

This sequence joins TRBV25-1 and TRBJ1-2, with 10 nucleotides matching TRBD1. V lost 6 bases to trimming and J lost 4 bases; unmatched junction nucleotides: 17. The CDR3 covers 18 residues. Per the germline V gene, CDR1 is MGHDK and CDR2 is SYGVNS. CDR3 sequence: CASSPAPGQGTGGYGYTF. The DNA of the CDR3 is TGTGCCAGCAGCCCGGCCCCGGGACAGGGGACGGGAGGCTATGGCTACACCTTC.

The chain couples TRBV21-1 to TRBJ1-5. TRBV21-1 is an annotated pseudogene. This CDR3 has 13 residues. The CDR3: CAWGGAHPEAQHF. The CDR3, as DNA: TGTGCCTGGGGGGGGGCGCACCCTGAGGCCCAGCATTTT.

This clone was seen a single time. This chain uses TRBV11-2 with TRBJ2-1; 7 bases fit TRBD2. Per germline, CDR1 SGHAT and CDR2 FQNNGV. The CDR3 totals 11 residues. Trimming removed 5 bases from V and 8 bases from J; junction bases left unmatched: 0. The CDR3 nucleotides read TGTGCCAGCAGCCGGGGGGATGAGCAGTTCTTC. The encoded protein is CASSRGDEQFF.

The CDR3 nucleotides are TGTGCCTGGAGTGTGCTCGGGGGTCAGCCCCAGCATTTT. Translation gives CAWSVLGGQPQHF. The V and J genes are TRBV30 and TRBJ1-5, with D possibly being TRBD1 (5 bases). Germline V CDR1 and CDR2: GTSNPN, SVGIG (reference sequence). The CDR3 totals 13 residues. V lost 0 bases, J lost 6 bases, and 9 bases lay in between.

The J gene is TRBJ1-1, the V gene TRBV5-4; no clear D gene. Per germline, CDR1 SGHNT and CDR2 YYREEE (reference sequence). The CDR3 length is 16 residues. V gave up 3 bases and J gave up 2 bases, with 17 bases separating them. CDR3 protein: CASSYAVGSGNTEAFF. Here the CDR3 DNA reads TGTGCCAGCAGCTACGCGGTGGGGAGTGGCAACACTGAAGCTTTCTTT.

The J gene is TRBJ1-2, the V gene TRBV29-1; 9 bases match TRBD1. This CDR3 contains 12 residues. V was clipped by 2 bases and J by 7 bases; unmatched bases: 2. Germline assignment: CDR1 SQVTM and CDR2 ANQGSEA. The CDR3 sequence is CSVERTGVGYTF. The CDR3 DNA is TGCAGCGTTGAACGGACAGGGGTTGGCTACACCTTC.

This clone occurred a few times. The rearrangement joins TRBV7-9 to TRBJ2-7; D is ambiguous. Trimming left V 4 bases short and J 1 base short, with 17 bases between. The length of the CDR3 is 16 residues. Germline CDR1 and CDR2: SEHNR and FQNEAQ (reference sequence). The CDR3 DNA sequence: TGTGCCAGCAGCTCGTCAGACGGGTTACGGTCCTACGAGCAGTACTTC. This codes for CASSSSDGLRSYEQYF.

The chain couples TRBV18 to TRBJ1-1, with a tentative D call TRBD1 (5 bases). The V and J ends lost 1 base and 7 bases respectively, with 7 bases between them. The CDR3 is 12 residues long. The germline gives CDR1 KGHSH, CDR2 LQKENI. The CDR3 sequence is CASSPQGHEAFF. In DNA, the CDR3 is TGTGCCAGCTCACCACAGGGGCATGAAGCTTTCTTT.

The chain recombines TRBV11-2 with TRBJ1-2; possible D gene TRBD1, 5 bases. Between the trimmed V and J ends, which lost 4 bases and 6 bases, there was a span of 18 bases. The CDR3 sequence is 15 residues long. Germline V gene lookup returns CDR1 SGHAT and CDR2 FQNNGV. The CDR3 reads CASSSRTHAGDGYTF. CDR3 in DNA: TGTGCCAGCAGCTCCCGAACACACGCGGGGGATGGCTACACCTTC.

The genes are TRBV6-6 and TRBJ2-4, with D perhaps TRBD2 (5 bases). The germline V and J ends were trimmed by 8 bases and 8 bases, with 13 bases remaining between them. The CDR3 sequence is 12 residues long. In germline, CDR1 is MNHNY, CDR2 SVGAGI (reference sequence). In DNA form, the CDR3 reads TGTGCCAGCCGCCCTGCCGGGGACATTCAGTACTTC. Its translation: CASRPAGDIQYF.

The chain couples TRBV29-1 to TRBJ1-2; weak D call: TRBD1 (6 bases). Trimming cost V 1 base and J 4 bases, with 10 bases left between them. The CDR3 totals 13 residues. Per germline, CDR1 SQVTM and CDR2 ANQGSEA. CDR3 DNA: TGCAGCGTTGAAGTGGGGGCTGGCTATGGCTACACCTTC. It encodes CSVEVGAGYGYTF. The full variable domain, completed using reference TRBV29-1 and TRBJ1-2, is SAVISQKPSRDICQRGTSLTIQCQVDSQVTMMFWYRQQPGQSLTLIATANQGSEATYESGFVIDKFPISRPNLTFSTLTVSNMSPEDSSIYLCSVEVGAGYGYTFGSGTRLTVV.

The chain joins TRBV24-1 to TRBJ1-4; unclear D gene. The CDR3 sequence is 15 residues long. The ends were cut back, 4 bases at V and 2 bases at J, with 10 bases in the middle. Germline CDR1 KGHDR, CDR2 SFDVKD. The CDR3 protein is CATSDPTSTNEKLFF. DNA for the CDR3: TGTGCCACCAGTGACCCGACATCTACTAATGAAAAACTGTTTTTT.

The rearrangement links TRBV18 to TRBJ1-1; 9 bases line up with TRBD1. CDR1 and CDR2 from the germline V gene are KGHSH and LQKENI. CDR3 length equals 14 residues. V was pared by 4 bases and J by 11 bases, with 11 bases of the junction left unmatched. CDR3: CASSLTRTGEYAFF. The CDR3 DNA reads TGTGCCAGCTCACTCACCCGGACAGGGGAGTACGCTTTCTTT.

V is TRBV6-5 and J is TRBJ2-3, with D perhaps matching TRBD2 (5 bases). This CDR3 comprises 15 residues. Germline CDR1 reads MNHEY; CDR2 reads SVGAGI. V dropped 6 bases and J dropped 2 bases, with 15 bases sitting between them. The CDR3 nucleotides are TGTGCCAGCAGCCAACGAGCGACTACCACAGATACGCAGTATTTT. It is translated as CASSQRATTTDTQYF.

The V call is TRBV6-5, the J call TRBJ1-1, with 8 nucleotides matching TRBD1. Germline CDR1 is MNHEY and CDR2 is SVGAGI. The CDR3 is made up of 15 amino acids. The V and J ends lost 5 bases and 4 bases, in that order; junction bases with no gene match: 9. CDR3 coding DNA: TGTGCCAGCAGTCCAGGGGGCGAGGGTAGCACTGAAGCTTTCTTT. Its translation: CASSPGGEGSTEAFF.

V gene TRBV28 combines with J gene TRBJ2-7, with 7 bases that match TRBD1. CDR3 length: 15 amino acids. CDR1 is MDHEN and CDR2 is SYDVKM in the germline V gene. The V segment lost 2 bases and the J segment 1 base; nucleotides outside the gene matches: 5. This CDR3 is CASSLNRGDSYEQYF. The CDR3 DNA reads TGTGCCAGCAGTTTAAACAGGGGCGATTCCTACGAGCAGTACTTC.

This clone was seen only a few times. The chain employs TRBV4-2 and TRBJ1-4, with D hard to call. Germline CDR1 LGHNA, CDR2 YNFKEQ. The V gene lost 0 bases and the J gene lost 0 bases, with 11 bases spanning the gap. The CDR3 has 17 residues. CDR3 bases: TGTGCCAGCAGCCAAGATGAGATGGGCCCAACTAATGAAAAACTGTTTTTT. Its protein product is CASSQDEMGPTNEKLFF.